This note documents a single TCR beta chain sequence. What it binds is unknown. The data originate from a study of CD8 T cells in Susac syndrome. Sequencing of TCR beta was performed on blood CD8+ and CD4+ T cells. The CD8+ and CD4+ T cells were negatively isolated, with the TEMRA cells enriched by FACS. The study's findings and limits: The study recognized that the number of individuals in its TCR sequencing and HLA analysis was relatively small.

Germline V gives CDR1 SEHNR, CDR2 FQNEAQ (reference sequence). The CDR3 consists of 13 residues. Trimming removed 4 bases at V and 12 bases at J, with 16 bases between. RNA was extracted with the RNeasy kit, and a quantity of 0.5 to 1 ug was reverse transcribed using random hexamers. Coverage of TCR beta CDR3 amplification by immunoSEQ multiplex PCR extended to 54 Vbeta and 13 Jbeta. TCRdb redid the calling of the immunoSEQ multiplex PCR reads with MiXCR, one entry per CDR3 protein. Among some 80,000 distinct CDR3 sequences, around 94% were seen once, and the ten largest hold about 0.25%. The source material was CD8+ T cells from PBMCs. The TCR comes from a human donor in good health. The chain combines TRBV7-9 with TRBJ2-4; TRBD1 or TRBD2 may be the D gene (5 bases each). The CDR3 reads CASSSASGTAQYF. CDR3 coding DNA: TGTGCCAGCAGCTCCGCGTCCGGGACCGCTCAGTACTTC. Combining the CDR3 with reference TRBV7-9 and TRBJ2-4 gives the whole variable domain DTGVSQNPRHKITKRGQNVTFRCDPISEHNRLYWYRQTLGQGPEFLTYFQNEAQLEKSRLLSDRFSAERPKGSFSTLEIQRTEQGDSAMYLCASSSASGTAQYFGAGTRLSVL.